Below, one T cell receptor (beta chain) is given with its context. The table came from immunoSEQ multiplex PCR; TCRdb's copy has only in-frame clones and leaves some out. Of 40,000 to 55,000 clones in the sample, 85% to 90% were seen once. The CDR3 is 12 residues long. Germline V CDR1 and CDR2: MGHRA, YSYEKL. Trimming left V 2 bases short and J 3 bases short, with 2 bases between. These data come from a study of regulatory and conventional T cells in RAG deficiency. Blood CD4+ CD25-low CD127-high conventional T cells supplied the genomic DNA template. The same data also contributed to another study, on regulatory T cells. Per that study: The primer mix had 52 TRBV and 13 TRBJ primers.

The source material was CD4+ effector T cells sorted from blood. The chain is built from TRBV4-1 and TRBJ1-3; D ambiguous. This clonotype was obtained from a human donor in good health. The CDR3 sequence is CASSQFGNTIYF. DNA of the CDR3: TGCGCCAGCAGCCAATTTGGAAACACCATATATTTT.